The 21 T cell receptor beta chains listed next were all sequenced from one sample in a study of shared clonotypes between healthy human individuals. The table came from immunoSEQ multiplex PCR; TCRdb's copy has only in-frame clones and leaves some out. The data show a few million clones, more than 80% seen once. The sequencing sample was made of naive CD4+ T cells sorted from blood. This sample's subset: CD45RA+ positively selected. The receptors here all came from a man aged 18 to 35 in good health.

J is TRBJ1-1 and V is TRBV6-6, with a possible D match to TRBD1 (5 bases). V was clipped by 2 bases and J by 6 bases, with 13 bases between them. Per germline, CDR1 MNHNY and CDR2 SVGAGI (reference sequence). The CDR3 has 14 amino acids. CDR3 DNA: TGTGCCAGCAGTTACGGCGGGACCGTCGCTGAAGCTTTCTTT. This gives the protein CASSYGGTVAEAFF.

The chain is built from TRBV29-1 and TRBJ1-6, with TRBD1 identical over 9 bases. The germline V gene has CDR1 SQVTM and CDR2 ANQGSEA. This CDR3 has 15 residues. V shed 5 bases, J shed 6 bases, and the junction held 8 bases outside the gene matches. The DNA of the CDR3 is TGCAGCGTTTTAACCGGGACAGGGATTAATTCACCCCTCCACTTT. Encoded protein: CSVLTGTGINSPLHF.

The chain joins TRBV11-2 to TRBJ1-4, with D unresolved. The germline gives CDR1 SGHAT, CDR2 FQNNGV. This CDR3 is 15 amino acids long. The germline V and J ends were trimmed by 1 base and 3 bases, with 9 bases remaining between them. This CDR3 is CASSLGGPSNEKLFF. DNA of the CDR3: TGTGCCAGCAGCTTAGGAGGGCCTTCTAATGAAAAACTGTTTTTT.

The CDR3 loop reads CAWSGGAVSSYEQYF. CDR3 nucleotides: TGTGCCTGGAGTGGGGGGGCTGTGAGCTCCTACGAGCAGTACTTC. The chain is built from TRBV30 and TRBJ2-5; the D gene could be TRBD1 or TRBD2 (6 bases each). Gene TRBJ2-7 matches the end of the DNA better, so the J call may be wrong. This CDR3 region has 15 residues. The germline V gene encodes CDR1 GTSNPN and CDR2 SVGIG (reference sequence).

The V and J genes are TRBV7-2 and TRBJ2-2, with D possibly being TRBD2 (5 bases). V was shortened by 5 bases and J by 0 bases, with 10 bases between the two germline ends. CDR1 and CDR2 (germline): SGHTA, FQGNSA. This CDR3 is built from 15 residues. The CDR3 DNA is TGTGCCAGCAGCCCCCTCGGGACGAACACCGGGGAGCTGTTTTTT. Its translation: CASSPLGTNTGELFF.

This chain uses TRBV30 with TRBJ1-1; D unclear. The CDR3 extends over 13 amino acids. The V end lost 5 bases, the J end lost 4 bases, and 14 bases lay between the germline ends. The germline V gene encodes CDR1 GTSNPN and CDR2 SVGIG (reference sequence). CDR3 residues: CAWDGVGGTEAFF. In nucleotides, the CDR3 is TGTGCCTGGGACGGGGTGGGCGGCACTGAAGCTTTCTTT.

The chain employs TRBV7-2 and TRBJ2-1; 12 positions match TRBD2. The junction had 3 bases not matched to a gene; V was cut back by 2 bases and J by 7 bases. The CDR3 totals 15 residues. Germline CDR1 reads SGHTA; CDR2 reads FQGNSA. CDR3 nucleotide sequence: TGTGCCAGCAGCTTAAAGACTAGCGGGAGTAATGAGCAGTTCTTC. Its protein is CASSLKTSGSNEQFF. Full variable domain (outside the CDR3, taken from reference TRBV7-2 and TRBJ2-1): GAGVSQSPSNKVTEKGKDVELRCDPISGHTALYWYRQSLGQGLEFLIYFQGNSAPDKSGLPSDRFSAERTGGSVSTLTIQRTQQEDSAVYLCASSLKTSGSNEQFFGPGTRLTVL.

This chain connects TRBV7-2 to TRBJ2-5; D uncertain. The CDR3 runs 15 residues. With 1 base removed from V and 2 bases from J, the gap between germline ends came to 11 bases. Germline V gene sequence: CDR1 SGHTA, CDR2 FQGNSA. The CDR3 bases are TGTGCCAGCAGCTTAGATGGCAGACCACAAGAGACCCAGTACTTC. This codes for CASSLDGRPQETQYF.

The CDR3 nucleotides read TGTGCCAGCAGCACGAAAGCGGGGGCCACAGATACGCAGTATTTT. It encodes CASSTKAGATDTQYF. This chain links TRBV7-9 with TRBJ2-3; TRBD2 matches 8 bases. The CDR3 contains 15 residues. V trimming: 5 bases; J trimming: 2 bases; junction bases outside the gene matches: 6. The germline gives CDR1 SEHNR, CDR2 FQNEAQ (reference sequence).

The DNA for the CDR3 is TGTGCCAGCAGTGCTCAGGGGGCGTTTGAGCAGTACTTC. As protein: CASSAQGAFEQYF. The chain couples TRBV6-1 to TRBJ2-7; TRBD1 agrees at 8 bases. The germline CDR1 and CDR2 sequences are MNHNS and SASEGT. The V gene end was trimmed by 4 bases and the J gene end by 7 bases; junction bases not matched to a gene: 6. The length of the CDR3 is 13 residues.

This chain links TRBV5-1 with TRBJ1-2, with 8 bases that match TRBD1. J lost 8 bases, V lost 4 bases, and 7 bases had no gene match. This CDR3 region has 13 residues. Germline-derived CDR1 and CDR2 are SGHRS and YFSETQ. The CDR3 bases are TGCGCCAGCAGCCAGGACAGGGCCGGGGGCTACACCTTC. It translates to CASSQDRAGGYTF.

This chain's CDR3 is CASSEAPRGAYEQYF. CDR3 in DNA: TGTGCCAGCAGTGAGGCACCACGAGGGGCCTACGAGCAGTACTTC. The chain employs TRBV2 and TRBJ2-7; D might be TRBD1 or TRBD2, each matching 5 bases. Trimming shortened V by 3 bases and J by 2 bases, and 14 bases separated the two germline ends. CDR3 size: 15 residues. The germline V gene encodes CDR1 SNHLY and CDR2 FYNNEI.

The CDR3 DNA is TGCGCCAGCAGCTTGAGTACAGGGCGGGGATTAAGCTCCTACAATGAGCAGTTCTTC. It translates to CASSLSTGRGLSSYNEQFF. The V gene is TRBV5-1, the J gene TRBJ2-1, with D possibly called TRBD1 or TRBD2 (6 bases each). Between the trimmed V and J ends, which lost 1 base and 0 bases, there was a span of 20 bases. CDR1 is SGHRS and CDR2 is YFSETQ in the germline V gene. CDR3 size: 19 residues.

This clone was recorded only once. The V call is TRBV6-6, the J call TRBJ1-2, with unresolved D. Germline V gives CDR1 MNHNY, CDR2 SVGAGI (reference sequence). V was clipped by 4 bases and J by 8 bases, with 14 bases between them. The CDR3 is 13 residues long. Here the CDR3 reads CASSSPTDTGYTF. In nucleotides, the CDR3 is TGTGCCAGCAGTTCCCCGACCGATACGGGCTACACCTTC.

J is TRBJ2-3 and V is TRBV4-1; a weak D match, TRBD1 (6 bases). V was cut by 4 bases and J by 8 bases, with 16 bases left in between. This CDR3 region has 14 residues. Germline lookup yields CDR1 MGHRA and CDR2 YSYEKL. The CDR3 DNA reads as TGCGCCAGCAGCCCCACAAGGGGACAAGGTACGCAGTATTTT. Amino acids: CASSPTRGQGTQYF.

The chain links TRBV27 to TRBJ1-2; unclear D gene. V dropped 0 bases and J dropped 1 base, with 15 bases sitting between them. Per the germline V gene, CDR1 is MNHEY and CDR2 is SMNVEV (reference sequence). The CDR3 is 17 amino acids. The CDR3 DNA reads as TGTGCCAGCAGTTTATCCGACCCTTCTCGGGGTAACTATGGCTACACCTTC. Translated: CASSLSDPSRGNYGYTF.

The gene calls are TRBV9 and TRBJ2-5, with D uncertain. The CDR3 runs to 15 residues. Trimming left V 0 bases short and J 2 bases short, with 11 bases between. The germline V gene encodes CDR1 SGDLS and CDR2 YYNGEE. Here the CDR3 reads CASSVATGYQETQYF. CDR3 in DNA: TGTGCCAGCAGCGTAGCGACGGGCTATCAAGAGACCCAGTACTTC.

The rearrangement joins TRBV27 to TRBJ2-6; D is perhaps TRBD2 (6 bases). V lost 2 bases to trimming and J lost 4 bases, with 15 bases between them. Looked up from germline, CDR1 is MNHEY and CDR2 is SMNVEV (reference sequence). This CDR3 spans 17 amino acids. Here the CDR3 reads CASSLGVGRSGANVLTF. The CDR3 DNA follows: TGTGCCAGCAGTTTAGGGGTAGGGAGGTCCGGGGCCAACGTCCTGACTTTC.

The rearrangement links TRBV5-6 to TRBJ2-7, with 9 bases lining up with TRBD1. The trim removed 3 bases at V and 5 bases at J, leaving 9 bases unmatched. Germline V gene lookup returns CDR1 SGHDT and CDR2 YYEEEE. The CDR3 runs to 15 residues. In DNA, the CDR3 is TGTGCCAGCAGCTGGGGGGACAGGGAAGTCCACGAGCAGTACTTC. Translating gives CASSWGDREVHEQYF.

This chain uses TRBV18 with TRBJ2-5, with unresolved D. This CDR3 spans 13 amino acids. Germline CDR1 is KGHSH and CDR2 is LQKENI. V lost 6 bases and J 1 base, leaving 9 bases between the germline ends. As DNA, the CDR3 is TGTGCCAGCTCCCTGACTCGCCAAGAGACCCAGTACTTC. Translated, it gives CASSLTRQETQYF.

In this sample, this clone turned up once. The sample holds other DNA sequences that translate to the same CDR3. This rearrangement joins TRBV28 to TRBJ1-4; 7 bases match TRBD1. Trimming cost V 6 bases and J 1 base; bases outside gene matches: 2. Looked up from germline, CDR1 is MDHEN and CDR2 is SYDVKM. This CDR3 has 14 amino acids. The DNA for the CDR3 is TGTGCCAGCAGCTCAGGGGGAACTAATGAAAAACTGTTTTTT. Amino acids: CASSSGGTNEKLFF. The whole variable domain, filled in from reference TRBV28 and TRBJ1-4, reads DVKVTQSSRYLVKRTGEKVFLECVQDMDHENMFWYRQDPGLGLRLIYFSYDVKMKEKGDIPEGYSVSREKKERFSLILESASTNQTSMYLCASSSGGTNEKLFFGSGTQLSVL.